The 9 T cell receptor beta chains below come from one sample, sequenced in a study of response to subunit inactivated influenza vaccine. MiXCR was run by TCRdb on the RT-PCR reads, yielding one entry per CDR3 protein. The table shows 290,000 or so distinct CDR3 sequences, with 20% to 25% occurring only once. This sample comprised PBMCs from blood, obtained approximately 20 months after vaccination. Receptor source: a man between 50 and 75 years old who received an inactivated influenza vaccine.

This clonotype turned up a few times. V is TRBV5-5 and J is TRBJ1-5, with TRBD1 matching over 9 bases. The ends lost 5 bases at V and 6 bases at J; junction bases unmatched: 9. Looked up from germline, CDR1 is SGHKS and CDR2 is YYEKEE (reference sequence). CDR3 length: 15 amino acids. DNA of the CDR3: TGTGCCAGCAGGCTTGGTGGACAGGGGTTTCAGCCCCAGCATTTT. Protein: CASRLGGQGFQPQHF. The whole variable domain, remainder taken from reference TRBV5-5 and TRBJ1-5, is DAGVTQSPTHLIKTRGQQVTLRCSPISGHKSVSWYQQVLGQGPQFIFQYYEKEERGRGNFPDRFSARQFPNYSSELNVNALLLGDSALYLCASRLGGQGFQPQHFGDGTRLSIL.

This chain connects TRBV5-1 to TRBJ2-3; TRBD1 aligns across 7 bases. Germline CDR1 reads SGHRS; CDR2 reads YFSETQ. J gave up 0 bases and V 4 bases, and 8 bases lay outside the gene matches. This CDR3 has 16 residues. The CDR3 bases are TGCGCCAGCAGCGGGCCTCGGGACAGAAGCACAGATACGCAGTATTTT. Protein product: CASSGPRDRSTDTQYF.

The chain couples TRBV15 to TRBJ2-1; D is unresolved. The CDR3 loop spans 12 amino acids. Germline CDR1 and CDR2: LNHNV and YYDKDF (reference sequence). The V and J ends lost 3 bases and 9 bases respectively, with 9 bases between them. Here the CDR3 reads CATSRENGEQFF. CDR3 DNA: TGTGCCACCAGCAGGGAAAACGGTGAGCAGTTCTTC.

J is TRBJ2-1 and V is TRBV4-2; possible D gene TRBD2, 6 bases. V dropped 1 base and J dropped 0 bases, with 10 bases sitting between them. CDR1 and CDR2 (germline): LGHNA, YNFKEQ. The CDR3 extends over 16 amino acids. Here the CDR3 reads CASSQVGGSSYNEQFF. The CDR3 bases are TGTGCCAGCAGCCAAGTGGGGGGTAGCTCCTACAATGAGCAGTTCTTC.

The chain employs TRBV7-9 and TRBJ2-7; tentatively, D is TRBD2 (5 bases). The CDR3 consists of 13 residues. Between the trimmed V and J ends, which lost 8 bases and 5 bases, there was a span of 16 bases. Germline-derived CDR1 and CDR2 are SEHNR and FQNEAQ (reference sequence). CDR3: CASARVSVDEQYF. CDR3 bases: TGTGCCAGCGCGAGGGTTTCTGTGGACGAGCAGTACTTC.

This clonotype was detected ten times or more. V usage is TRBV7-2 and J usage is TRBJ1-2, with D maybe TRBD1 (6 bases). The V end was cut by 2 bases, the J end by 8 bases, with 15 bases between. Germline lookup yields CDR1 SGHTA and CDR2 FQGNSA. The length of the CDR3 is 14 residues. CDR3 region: CASSLRGALQGYTF. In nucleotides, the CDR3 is TGTGCCAGCAGCTTACGGGGGGCACTTCAAGGCTACACCTTC.

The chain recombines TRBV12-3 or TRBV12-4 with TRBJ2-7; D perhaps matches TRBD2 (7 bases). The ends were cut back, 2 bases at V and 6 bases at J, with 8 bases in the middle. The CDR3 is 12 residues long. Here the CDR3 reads CASSLRGGEQYF. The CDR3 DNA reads TGTGCCAGCAGTTTAAGGGGGGGCGAGCAGTACTTC.

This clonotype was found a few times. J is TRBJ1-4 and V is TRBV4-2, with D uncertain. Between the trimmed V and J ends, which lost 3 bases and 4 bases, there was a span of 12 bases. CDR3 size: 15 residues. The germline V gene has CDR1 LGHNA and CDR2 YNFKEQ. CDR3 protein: CASSQEGGYNEKLFF. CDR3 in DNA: TGTGCCAGCAGCCAGGAGGGAGGCTATAATGAAAAACTGTTTTTT.

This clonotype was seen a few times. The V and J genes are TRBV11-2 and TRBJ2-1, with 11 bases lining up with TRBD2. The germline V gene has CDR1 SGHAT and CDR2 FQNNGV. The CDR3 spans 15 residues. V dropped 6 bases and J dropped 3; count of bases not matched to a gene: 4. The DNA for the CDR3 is TGTGCCAGCAGTAATCTAGCGGGAGGCTACAATGAGCAGTTCTTC. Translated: CASSNLAGGYNEQFF. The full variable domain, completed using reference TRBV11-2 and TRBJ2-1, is EAGVAQSPRYKIIEKRQSVAFWCNPISGHATLYWYQQILGQGPKLLIQFQNNGVVDDSQLPKDRFSAERLKGVDSTLKIQPAKLEDSAVYLCASSNLAGGYNEQFFGPGTRLTVL.